This paragraph reports one TCR beta chain. Its antigen is currently unknown. A multiplex PCR was run with 60 Vbeta primers and 13 Jbeta primers. Libraries were prepared by immunoSEQ multiplex PCR; TCRdb keeps only in-frame clonotypes and omits some of them. The sample has about 170,000 clones, around 84% seen once; the top ten hold 1%. This entry comes from a study of cytomegalovirus exposure and HLA in healthy donors. Study observations and caveats: It was reported that the classifier diagnosed cytomegalovirus status with high specificity and sensitivity in both the original and validation cohorts.

The CDR3 loop spans 16 amino acids. Between the trimmed V and J ends, which lost 2 bases and 0 bases, there was a span of 8 bases. From germline, CDR1 is MNHEY and CDR2 SVGAGI. The chain carries TRBV6-5 and TRBJ1-6, with unresolved D. This clonotype was obtained from a boy aged 2-9 years in good health and CMV-seronegative. Sequenced input: PBMCs. The CDR3: CASSYRPGSYNSPLHF. DNA for the CDR3: TGTGCCAGCAGTTACCGGCCAGGCTCCTATAATTCACCCCTCCACTTT.